The 27 T cell receptor beta chains in this list originate from one sample, sequenced in a study of response to subunit inactivated influenza vaccine. TCRdb re-analysed the RT-PCR reads in MiXCR, keeping a single row per CDR3 protein. This table has about 830,000 distinct CDR3 sequences, 18% appearing once. Sample: PBMCs from blood, taken about 5 days after vaccination. The receptors were gathered from a man aged 45-65 years who received an inactivated influenza vaccine.

This clonotype was seen a few times. This rearrangement joins TRBV28 to TRBJ2-7; weak D call: TRBD2 (7 bases). V was pared by 4 bases and J by 4 bases, with 20 bases between. CDR3 length: 16 residues. Germline CDR1 MDHEN, CDR2 SYDVKM. Written as DNA, the CDR3 is TGTGCCAGCAGTTCCCAAGAACGCGGGGGCCAGTACGAGCAGTACTTC. This codes for CASSSQERGGQYEQYF.

A few counts support this clonotype. The chain recombines TRBV20-1 with TRBJ2-7; tentative D call: TRBD1 (6 bases). The CDR3 contains 14 residues. V was cut by 5 bases and J by 1 base, with 15 bases left in between. Germline CDR1 DFQATT, CDR2 SNEGSKA (reference sequence). CDR3 in amino acids: CSALQAGVSYEQYF. The CDR3 DNA reads as TGCAGTGCTCTGCAAGCAGGGGTGTCCTACGAGCAGTACTTC.

The genes are TRBV20-1 and TRBJ2-7; 7 nucleotides align to TRBD1. CDR1 and CDR2 (germline): DFQATT, SNEGSKA (reference sequence). Trimming at V came to 4 bases and at J to 4 bases, leaving 10 bases not matched to a gene. The CDR3 has 14 amino acids. The CDR3 here is CSAKGTELLYEQYF. CDR3 nucleotide sequence: TGCAGTGCTAAAGGGACAGAGCTTTTATACGAGCAGTACTTC.

This clonotype came up many times. This chain connects TRBV6-5 to TRBJ2-6, with D perhaps TRBD1 (6 bases). The germline V gene encodes CDR1 MNHEY and CDR2 SVGAGI. The ends were cut back, 4 bases at V and 3 bases at J, with 7 bases in the middle. The CDR3 length is 14 residues. Here the CDR3 DNA reads TGTGCCAGCAGTTCAGGGGTTGGGGCCAACGTCCTGACTTTC. Amino acids: CASSSGVGANVLTF.

The sample holds a few counts of this clonotype. The rearrangement uses TRBV20-1 and TRBJ2-1, with 9 bases lining up with TRBD2. The V and J ends lost 1 base and 3 bases, in that order; junction bases with no gene match: 7. Germline CDR1 is DFQATT and CDR2 is SNEGSKA (reference sequence). The CDR3 is 16 residues long. CDR3: CSARAATSGDYNEQFF. CDR3 coding DNA: TGCAGTGCTAGAGCCGCGACTAGCGGAGACTACAATGAGCAGTTCTTC.

This clonotype occurred a few times. The chain has TRBV20-1 and TRBJ2-7, with TRBD1 matching 7 bases. Germline assignment: CDR1 DFQATT and CDR2 SNEGSKA (reference sequence). CDR3 length equals 13 residues. Losses at the gene ends were 6 bases for V and 4 bases for J; bases not matched to a gene: 9. CDR3 in DNA: TGCAGTGCCTTTGGGACAGATCAATACGAGCAGTACTTC. Its translation is CSAFGTDQYEQYF.

CDR3 bases: TGTGCCAGCAGCTTAGACAGGACAGTTTTTTCCCCCTACGAGCAGTACTTC. Its translation is CASSLDRTVFSPYEQYF. This chain uses TRBV11-2 with TRBJ2-7; weak D call: TRBD1 (6 bases). Trimming cost V 0 bases and J 2 bases, with 17 bases left between them. The CDR3 runs to 17 residues. From germline, CDR1 is SGHAT and CDR2 FQNNGV.

The V and J genes are TRBV20-1 and TRBJ1-1, with a possible D match to TRBD1 (6 bases). CDR3 length: 14 amino acids. Germline V gene sequence: CDR1 DFQATT, CDR2 SNEGSKA (reference sequence). Trimming left V 5 bases short and J 5 bases short, with 18 bases between. In nucleotides, the CDR3 is TGCAGTGCTTCCTTGGGGGGGCCGAGGACTGAAGCTTTCTTT. Amino acids: CSASLGGPRTEAFF.

The genes are TRBV6-5 and TRBJ2-3; 8 positions agree with TRBD1. V gave up 3 bases and J gave up 4 bases; unmatched junction bases: 9. This CDR3 has 16 amino acids. Germline V gene data show CDR1 as MNHEY and CDR2 as SVGAGI. CDR3 protein: CASSYTAGGNPDTQYF. CDR3 DNA: TGTGCCAGCAGTTATACCGCAGGGGGCAATCCAGATACGCAGTATTTT.

V and J are TRBV5-1 and TRBJ2-1, with TRBD2 identical over 9 bases. CDR3 size: 16 residues. Germline loops: CDR1 SGHRS, CDR2 YFSETQ. Unmatched junction bases numbered 13, after V lost 4 bases and J lost 8 bases. In DNA form, the CDR3 reads TGCGCCAGCAGCCAGCCGGGTAGCGGGAGTGGCCATGAGCAGTTCTTC. Protein: CASSQPGSGSGHEQFF.

This chain links TRBV20-1 with TRBJ1-5, with D possibly being TRBD1 (5 bases). V was cut by 0 bases and J by 0 bases, with 12 bases left in between. The CDR3 loop spans 16 amino acids. CDR1 and CDR2 (germline): DFQATT, SNEGSKA (reference sequence). Written as DNA, the CDR3 is TGCAGTGCTAGAGATGCCGGGGGACCTAGCAATCAGCCCCAGCATTTT. It yields the protein CSARDAGGPSNQPQHF.

This clonotype has only a few counts. The V call is TRBV27, the J call TRBJ2-7; D could derive from TRBD1 or TRBD2 (5 bases each). The CDR3 is 15 amino acids. CDR1 and CDR2 from the germline V gene are MNHEY and SMNVEV (reference sequence). V lost 2 bases, J lost 6 bases, and 17 bases lay in between. CDR3 sequence (DNA): TGTGCCAGCAGTTTAGGGTCGGGGCCAGTCCGCGAGCAGTACTTC. This translates into CASSLGSGPVREQYF.

This clonotype was found many times. The chain combines TRBV6-6 with TRBJ1-2; 8 bases map to TRBD1. The length of the CDR3 is 13 residues. The V segment lost 6 bases and the J segment 5 bases; nucleotides outside the gene matches: 5. Germline-derived CDR1 and CDR2 are MNHNY and SVGAGI (reference sequence). The CDR3 DNA reads TGTGCCAGCAGCCCGGACAGGGCATATGGCTACACCTTC. Protein: CASSPDRAYGYTF.

In this sample, this clonotype turned up a few times. The gene calls are TRBV4-2 and TRBJ2-7, with 9 bases lining up with TRBD1. CDR1 LGHNA and CDR2 YNFKEQ come from the germline V gene. This CDR3 comprises 16 residues. Trimming removed 0 bases from V and 6 bases from J; junction bases left unmatched: 9. The chain's CDR3 is CASSQEGGTGLTEQYF. CDR3 coding DNA: TGTGCCAGCAGCCAAGAAGGGGGGACAGGGCTGACCGAGCAGTACTTC.

This clonotype was recorded a few times. The chain is built from TRBV4-3 and TRBJ2-5, with 7 bases matching TRBD1. The ends lost 3 bases at V and 5 bases at J; junction bases unmatched: 9. There are 15 residues in the CDR3. Germline CDR1 reads LGHNA; CDR2 reads YSLEER. In nucleotides, the CDR3 is TGCGCCAGCAGCCAGAGGACAGGTCCTTTCGAGACCCAGTACTTC. Protein product: CASSQRTGPFETQYF.

V gene TRBV11-2 combines with J gene TRBJ2-3; TRBD2 aligns across 8 bases. Germline assignment: CDR1 SGHAT and CDR2 FQNNGV. This CDR3 has 16 amino acids. J lost 1 base, V lost 4 bases, and 7 bases had no gene match. The CDR3 DNA follows: TGTGCCAGCAGCTCACTCAAGCGGGGGCGCACAGATACGCAGTATTTT. It codes for CASSSLKRGRTDTQYF.

The J gene is TRBJ2-3, the V gene TRBV29-1; TRBD1 is a possible D gene (5 bases). Between the trimmed V and J ends, which lost 2 bases and 5 bases, there was a span of 11 bases. The CDR3 is 13 residues long. Germline CDR1 is SQVTM and CDR2 is ANQGSEA. This chain's CDR3 is CSVETQGGDTQYF. CDR3 sequence (DNA): TGCAGCGTTGAAACTCAGGGTGGAGATACGCAGTATTTT.

This clonotype was observed a handful of times. The chain links TRBV4-3 to TRBJ2-5; 7 positions match TRBD2. The CDR3 runs 14 residues. V lost 1 base, J lost 5 bases, and 4 bases stayed unmatched. Germline V gene data show CDR1 as LGHNA and CDR2 as YSLEER. CDR3 bases: TGCGCCAGCAGCCAAGTTTACGGGAGGGAGACCCAGTACTTC. Protein: CASSQVYGRETQYF.

This clonotype was recorded a few times. The V call is TRBV3-1, the J call TRBJ2-7; tentative D call: TRBD1 (6 bases). The CDR3 covers 14 residues. The V gene's germline CDR1 is LGHDT and CDR2 YNNKEL (reference sequence). The V end was cut by 0 bases, the J end by 4 bases, with 10 bases between. DNA of the CDR3: TGTGCCAGCAGCCAAGATTGGACAGTTTACGAGCAGTACTTC. This translates into CASSQDWTVYEQYF.

The J gene is TRBJ2-3, the V gene TRBV20-1; no clear D. Germline V CDR1 and CDR2: DFQATT, SNEGSKA (reference sequence). Trimming removed 5 bases at V and 2 bases at J, with 14 bases between. The CDR3 covers 14 residues. CDR3 in DNA: TGCAGTGCTGCAGTGTACGGAGTCACAGATACGCAGTATTTT. It yields the protein CSAAVYGVTDTQYF.

This clonotype was observed at least ten times. The V gene is TRBV12-3 or TRBV12-4, the J gene TRBJ2-3, with 9 bases that match TRBD2. This CDR3 is built from 15 residues. With 6 bases clipped from V and 2 bases from J, the junction kept 6 bases outside the gene matches. Written as DNA, the CDR3 is TGTGCCAGCAGCCCCCTAGCGGGACTCACAGATACGCAGTATTTT. This encodes CASSPLAGLTDTQYF.

This clonotype was counted between two and nine times. The chain uses TRBV9 and TRBJ2-2; the D gene could be TRBD1 or TRBD2 (5 bases each). This CDR3 is built from 15 residues. Germline V gene sequence: CDR1 SGDLS, CDR2 YYNGEE. V gave up 2 bases and J gave up 7 bases, with 15 bases separating them. CDR3 bases: TGTGCCAGCAGCGTCTCGAGGGGATGGGGCGGGGAGCTGTTTTTT. The encoded protein is CASSVSRGWGGELFF.

The chain recombines TRBV10-3 with TRBJ2-2; D may correspond to TRBD1 or TRBD2 (5 bases each). The CDR3 has 16 residues. The V end was cut by 6 bases, the J end by 7 bases, with 21 bases between. CDR1 is ENHRY, CDR2 SYGVKD, per germline. Written as DNA, the CDR3 is TGTGCCATCAGGCCCGGGACCGAGGCGTCGAACGGGGAGCTGTTTTTT. This sequence encodes CAIRPGTEASNGELFF.

This clonotype turned up a few times. CDR3 region: CASSQSSGRQYNEQFF. The CDR3 DNA follows: TGCGCCAGCAGCCAGTCTAGCGGGAGGCAATACAATGAGCAGTTCTTC. The chain joins TRBV4-3 to TRBJ2-1, with TRBD2 matching over 11 bases. The CDR3 has 16 residues. Germline CDR1 LGHNA, CDR2 YSLEER. V shed 3 bases, J shed 4 bases, and the junction held 5 bases outside the gene matches.

The V and J genes are TRBV4-1 and TRBJ2-1, with TRBD1 identical over 10 bases. Germline V CDR1 and CDR2: MGHRA, YSYEKL. The CDR3 spans 14 residues. The trim removed 0 bases at V and 14 bases at J, leaving 7 bases unmatched. CDR3 sequence reads: CASSQEGTGAPKFF. CDR3 in DNA: TGCGCCAGCAGCCAAGAGGGGACAGGGGCCCCTAAGTTCTTC.

This clonotype was seen a handful of times. The chain joins TRBV7-9 to TRBJ2-2; D gene uncertain. The CDR3 extends over 11 amino acids. V dropped 6 bases and J dropped 6 bases, with 5 bases sitting between them. Germline CDR1 and CDR2: SEHNR and FQNEAQ (reference sequence). The CDR3 is CASSKPGELFF. DNA for the CDR3: TGTGCCAGCAGTAAGCCCGGGGAGCTGTTTTTT.

The chain links TRBV7-2 to TRBJ1-6; D remains ambiguous. V lost 1 base and J 0 bases, leaving 10 bases between the germline ends. This CDR3 contains 17 residues. Germline values: CDR1 SGHTA, CDR2 FQGNSA. The CDR3 nucleotides are TGTGCCAGCAGCTTAGGGGCGTCTAGCTCCTATAATTCACCCCTCCACTTT. It specifies CASSLGASSSYNSPLHF. Using reference TRBV7-2 and TRBJ1-6 for the parts outside the CDR3, the full variable domain is GAGVSQSPSNKVTEKGKDVELRCDPISGHTALYWYRQSLGQGLEFLIYFQGNSAPDKSGLPSDRFSAERTGGSVSTLTIQRTQQEDSAVYLCASSLGASSSYNSPLHFGNGTRLTVT.